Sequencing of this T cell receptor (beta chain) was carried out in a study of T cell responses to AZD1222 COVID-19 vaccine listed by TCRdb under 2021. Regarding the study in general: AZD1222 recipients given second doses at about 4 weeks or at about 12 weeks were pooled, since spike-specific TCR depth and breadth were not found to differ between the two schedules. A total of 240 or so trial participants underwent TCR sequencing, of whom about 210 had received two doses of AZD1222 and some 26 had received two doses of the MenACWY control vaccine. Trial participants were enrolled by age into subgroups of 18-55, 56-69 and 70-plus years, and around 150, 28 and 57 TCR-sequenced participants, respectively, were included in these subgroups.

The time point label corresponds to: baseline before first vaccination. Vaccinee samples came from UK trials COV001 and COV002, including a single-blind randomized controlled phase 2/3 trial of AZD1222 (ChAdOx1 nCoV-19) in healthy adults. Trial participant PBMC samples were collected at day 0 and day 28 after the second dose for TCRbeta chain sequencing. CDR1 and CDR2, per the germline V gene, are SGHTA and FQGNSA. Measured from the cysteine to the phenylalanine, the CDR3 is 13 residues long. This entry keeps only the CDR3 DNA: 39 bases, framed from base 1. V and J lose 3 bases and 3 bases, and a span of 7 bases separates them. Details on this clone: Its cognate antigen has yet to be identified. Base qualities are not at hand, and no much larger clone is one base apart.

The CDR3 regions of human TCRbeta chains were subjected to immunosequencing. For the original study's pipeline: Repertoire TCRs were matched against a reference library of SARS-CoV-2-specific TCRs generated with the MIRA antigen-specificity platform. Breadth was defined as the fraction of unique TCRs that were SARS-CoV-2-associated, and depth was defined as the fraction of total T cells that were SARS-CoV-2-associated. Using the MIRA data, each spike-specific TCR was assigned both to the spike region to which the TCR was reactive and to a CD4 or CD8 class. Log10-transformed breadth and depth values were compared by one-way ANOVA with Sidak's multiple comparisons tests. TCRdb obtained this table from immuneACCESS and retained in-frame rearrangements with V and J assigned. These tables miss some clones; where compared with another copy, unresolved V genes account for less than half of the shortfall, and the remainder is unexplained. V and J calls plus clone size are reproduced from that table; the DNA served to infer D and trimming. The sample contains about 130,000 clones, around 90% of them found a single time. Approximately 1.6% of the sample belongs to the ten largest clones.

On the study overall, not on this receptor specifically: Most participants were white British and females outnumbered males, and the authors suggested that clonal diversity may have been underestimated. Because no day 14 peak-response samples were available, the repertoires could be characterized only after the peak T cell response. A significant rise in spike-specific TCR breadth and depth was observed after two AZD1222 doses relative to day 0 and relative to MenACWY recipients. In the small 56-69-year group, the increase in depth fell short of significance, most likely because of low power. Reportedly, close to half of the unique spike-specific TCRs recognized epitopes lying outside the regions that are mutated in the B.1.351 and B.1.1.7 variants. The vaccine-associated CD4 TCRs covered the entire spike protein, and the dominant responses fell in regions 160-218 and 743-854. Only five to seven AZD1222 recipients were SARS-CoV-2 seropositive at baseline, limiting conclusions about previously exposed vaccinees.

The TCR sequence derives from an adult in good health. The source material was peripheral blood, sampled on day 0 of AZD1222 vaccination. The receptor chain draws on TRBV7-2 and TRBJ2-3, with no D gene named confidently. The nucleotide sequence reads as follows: TGTGCCAGCAGCTTCGAGCGAACAGATACGCAGTATTTT. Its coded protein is CASSFERTDTQYF. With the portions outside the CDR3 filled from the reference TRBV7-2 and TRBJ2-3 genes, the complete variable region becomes GAGVSQSPSNKVTEKGKDVELRCDPISGHTALYWYRQSLGQGLEFLIYFQGNSAPDKSGLPSDRFSAERTGGSVSTLTIQRTQQEDSAVYLCASSFERTDTQYFGPGTRLTVL.